The 18 T cell receptor beta chains below were found in one sample sequenced in a study of identical twins. TCRdb reanalysed the 5' RACE reads using MiXCR and keeps one entry per CDR3 protein. Here the sample spans around 510,000 distinct CDR3 sequences, 13% to 15% being singletons. The sample was also linked to a second study, of yellow fever vaccine responses in identical twins.

Sequencing was carried out using CD4+ T cells sorted from blood. These TCRs come from a woman aged 18 to 35 in good health.

V gene TRBV2 combines with J gene TRBJ2-1; the match to TRBD2 covers 14 bases. Trimming took 4 bases from V and 6 from J; bases not matched to a gene: 2. The germline V gene encodes CDR1 SNHLY and CDR2 FYNNEI. The CDR3 is made up of 15 amino acids. CDR3 DNA sequence: TGTGCCAGCAGTGCGACTAGCGGGAGGGCCAATGAGCAGTTCTTC. Its translation is CASSATSGRANEQFF. The full variable domain, rest sourced from reference TRBV2 and TRBJ2-1, is EPEVTQTPSHQVTQMGQEVILRCVPISNHLYFYWYRQILGQKVEFLVSFYNNEISEKSEIFDDQFSVERPDGSNFTLKIRSTKLEDSAMYFCASSATSGRANEQFFGPGTRLTVL.

This chain links TRBV14 with TRBJ2-1; 9 bases match TRBD2. There are 16 residues in the CDR3. The junction had 8 bases not matched to a gene; V was cut back by 0 bases and J by 8 bases. Germline assignment: CDR1 SGHDN and CDR2 FVKESK. This CDR3 reads CASSQDRRGGQDEQFF. The DNA of the CDR3 is TGTGCCAGCAGCCAAGACCGGCGGGGGGGCCAGGATGAGCAGTTCTTC.

This clonotype was counted a few times. The chain links TRBV4-2 to TRBJ2-7; D is perhaps TRBD1 or TRBD2 (5 bases each). V gave up 3 bases and J gave up 0 bases, with 15 bases separating them. This CDR3 is built from 16 residues. The germline gives CDR1 LGHNA, CDR2 YNFKEQ. CDR3 amino acids: CASSHGTDEPSYEQYF. CDR3 DNA sequence: TGTGCCAGCAGCCACGGGACCGACGAACCCTCCTACGAGCAGTACTTC.

This clonotype showed up just a few times. The rearrangement links TRBV2 to TRBJ1-5; tentative D call: TRBD1 (5 bases). V gave up 2 bases and J gave up 15 bases, with 14 bases separating them. From germline, CDR1 is SNHLY and CDR2 FYNNEI. The CDR3 covers 12 residues. The CDR3 DNA follows: TGTGCCAGCAGTGAATTGATGGGGGGAGGGCATTTT. Its protein is CASSELMGGGHF.

This clonotype turned up a few times. The rearrangement joins TRBV6-1 to TRBJ1-5; tentatively, D is TRBD1 (6 bases). V lost 6 bases and J 6 bases, leaving 18 bases between the germline ends. This CDR3 comprises 15 residues. Germline V CDR1 and CDR2: MNHNS, SASEGT. The CDR3 loop reads CASSPGQGMGQPQHF. For the CDR3, the DNA is TGTGCCAGCAGCCCCGGGCAGGGGATGGGTCAGCCCCAGCATTTT.

V gene TRBV29-1 combines with J gene TRBJ1-2; 9 bases are shared with TRBD1. This CDR3 region has 16 residues. The J segment lost 10 bases and the V segment lost 4 bases, leaving 19 bases of the junction unmatched. Germline V gene data show CDR1 as SQVTM and CDR2 as ANQGSEA. The CDR3 spells CSVVAGQGNSPNTYTF. For the CDR3, the DNA is TGCAGCGTTGTAGCGGGACAGGGTAACTCTCCGAACACCTACACCTTC.

At least ten counts were recorded for this clonotype. The chain joins TRBV25-1 to TRBJ2-3; 8 bases fit TRBD2. CDR3 length: 17 residues. The germline V gene encodes CDR1 MGHDK and CDR2 SYGVNS. V was pared by 3 bases and J by 1 base, with 9 bases of the junction left unmatched. The CDR3 region is CASSDTSGGAGTDTQYF. CDR3 DNA sequence: TGTGCCAGCAGTGACACTAGCGGTGGGGCTGGCACAGATACGCAGTATTTT.

This clonotype was counted a few times. The J gene is TRBJ1-2, the V gene TRBV7-9; D might be TRBD1 (5 bases). Germline loops: CDR1 SEHNR, CDR2 FQNEAQ (reference sequence). This CDR3 contains 16 residues. V lost 2 bases and J 0 bases, leaving 13 bases between the germline ends. CDR3 region: CASSLSFGAANYGYTF. The CDR3 DNA is TGTGCCAGCAGCTTAAGTTTCGGGGCCGCTAACTATGGCTACACCTTC. The complete variable domain, with remaining parts taken from reference TRBV7-9 and TRBJ1-2, reads DTGVSQNPRHKITKRGQNVTFRCDPISEHNRLYWYRQTLGQGPEFLTYFQNEAQLEKSRLLSDRFSAERPKGSFSTLEIQRTEQGDSAMYLCASSLSFGAANYGYTFGSGTRLTVV.

The V call is TRBV7-8, the J call TRBJ1-2, with TRBD1 matching 7 bases. The V and J ends lost 7 bases and 1 base, in that order; junction bases with no gene match: 24. This CDR3 has 20 amino acids. Germline lookup yields CDR1 SGHVS and CDR2 FQNEAQ. CDR3 amino acids: CASIKGQVSRGLVGNYGYTF. DNA of the CDR3: TGTGCCAGCATCAAAGGGCAGGTTTCGAGGGGGCTGGTCGGTAACTATGGCTACACCTTC.

The gene calls are TRBV20-1 and TRBJ2-3, with 9 bases identical to TRBD2. Trimming at V came to 7 bases and at J to 3 bases, leaving 8 bases not matched to a gene. Germline-derived CDR1 and CDR2 are DFQATT and SNEGSKA (reference sequence). This CDR3 spans 14 amino acids. The CDR3 region has the DNA TGCAGTGTCGTGGCGGGGGGGCCAACAGATACGCAGTATTTT. The encoded protein is CSVVAGGPTDTQYF.

V is TRBV7-2 and J is TRBJ2-5, with D possibly being TRBD2 (5 bases). Trimming shortened V by 4 bases and J by 1 base, and 16 bases separated the two germline ends. The CDR3 runs to 16 residues. Germline CDR1 SGHTA, CDR2 FQGNSA. CDR3 protein: CASSSHGVGLQETQYF. DNA for the CDR3: TGTGCCAGCAGCTCCCATGGGGTAGGACTCCAAGAGACCCAGTACTTC.

CDR3 sequence (DNA): TGTGCCAGCGGACCGCGGACGGGCAATCAGCCCCAGCATTTT. Its translation is CASGPRTGNQPQHF. This chain connects TRBV2 to TRBJ1-5, with no clear D. From germline, CDR1 is SNHLY and CDR2 FYNNEI. V lost 8 bases to trimming and J lost 2 bases, with 13 bases between them. The CDR3 runs 14 residues.

This clonotype was detected a few times. The V call is TRBV20-1, the J call TRBJ2-7, with D possibly TRBD1 on 5 matching bases. V was shortened by 4 bases and J by 2 bases, with 18 bases between the two germline ends. CDR3 length: 15 residues. Germline lookup yields CDR1 DFQATT and CDR2 SNEGSKA (reference sequence). The CDR3 DNA is TGCAGTGCTAAGGAAGACAGATCTAGGACCTACGAGCAGTACTTC. It codes for CSAKEDRSRTYEQYF.

This clonotype was counted many times. The chain uses TRBV7-2 and TRBJ2-7; no firm D call. The CDR3 loop spans 16 amino acids. Germline lookup yields CDR1 SGHTA and CDR2 FQGNSA. Trimming stripped 1 base from V and 0 bases from J, with 13 bases between. Here the CDR3 DNA reads TGTGCCAGCAGCTTAGAACTCCAGCGTCCCTCCTACGAGCAGTACTTC. This encodes CASSLELQRPSYEQYF.

This chain uses TRBV29-1 with TRBJ1-5, with 7 bases matching TRBD1. V lost 5 bases and J lost 3; bases outside the gene matches: 7. Germline V gene sequence: CDR1 SQVTM, CDR2 ANQGSEA. This CDR3 contains 14 residues. The CDR3 loop reads CSVREGANNQPQHF. CDR3 nucleotide sequence: TGCAGCGTTAGGGAGGGGGCAAACAATCAGCCCCAGCATTTT.

This clonotype was found a few times. The chain combines TRBV20-1 with TRBJ2-1; 10 positions agree with TRBD1. The CDR3 length is 13 residues. The germline V gene encodes CDR1 DFQATT and CDR2 SNEGSKA (reference sequence). With V trimmed by 5 bases and J by 10 bases, 8 bases remained unmatched. The CDR3 sequence is CSAPWDRGWEQFF. CDR3 bases: TGCAGTGCTCCCTGGGACAGGGGATGGGAGCAGTTCTTC.

The gene calls are TRBV20-1 and TRBJ2-2; a possible D gene is TRBD2 (6 bases). The CDR3 spans 15 residues. Germline V gene lookup returns CDR1 DFQATT and CDR2 SNEGSKA (reference sequence). Trimming took off 6 bases at V and 4 bases at J, with 18 bases between the two ends. This CDR3 is CSAGSQVRGTGELFF. The DNA for the CDR3 is TGCAGTGCCGGGAGCCAGGTTCGGGGCACCGGGGAGCTGTTTTTT.

The chain links TRBV3-1 to TRBJ2-1; D perhaps matches TRBD2 (6 bases). V dropped 0 bases and J dropped 5 bases, with 20 bases sitting between them. CDR1 is LGHDT and CDR2 is YNNKEL in the germline V gene (reference sequence). CDR3 size: 18 residues. The CDR3 DNA is TGTGCCAGCAGCCAAGATCTTTTAGCGAGCGGGCCTAACAATGAGCAGTTCTTC. Protein: CASSQDLLASGPNNEQFF.